The source of this TCR beta chain is a study of blood T cells in healthy people across ages. Whole-study results and caveats: Researchers judged that diversity estimates from one million T cells fell short of true values.

Each donor gave 9.5 to 10 milliliters of peripheral blood. Each sample yielded at least 5 micrograms of PBMC total RNA. The CDR3 spans 15 residues. Trimming removed 7 bases from V and 6 bases from J, with 19 bases in between. The germline gives CDR1 LNHDA, CDR2 SQIVND (reference sequence). With respect to this clonotype: Antigen: not known.

Then a second PCR, running roughly 6 to 12 cycles, was carried out with a sample-barcoded 5' primer and a J-beta primer mix. TCRdb redid the calling of the 5' RACE reads with MiXCR, one entry per CDR3 protein. The sample has about 1.5 million distinct CDR3 sequences, approximately 43% seen once. This rearrangement joins TRBV19 to TRBJ1-5; tentatively, D is TRBD1 (5 bases). This TCR came from a woman aged 18 to 35 in good health. Sequencing input: blood. Here the CDR3 reads CASTTSEGYGQPQHF. The CDR3, as DNA: TGTGCCAGTACTACATCGGAGGGGTACGGTCAGCCCCAGCATTTT.